The clone carrying this T cell receptor (beta chain) was observed a handful of times. Sample time point: pre-treatment sample, taken before nivolumab and TIL therapy. The data were taken from a study of TIL therapy for anti-PD-1-resistant metastatic lung cancer. For the study at large: Median tumor mutation burden was 1.5 mutations per megabase.

The germline V gene encodes CDR1 MDHEN and CDR2 SYDVKM. The germline V and J ends were trimmed by 3 bases and 7 bases, with 6 bases remaining between them. The CDR3 is 11 amino acids. Sequencing used immunoSEQ v3. The data were produced by immunoSEQ multiplex PCR, yet TCRdb's version contains in-frame clones alone and is incomplete. This sample has tens of thousands of clones, with under 75% found just once. Specimen: blood, collected at baseline. This chain joins TRBV28 and TRBJ1-2; weak D call: TRBD1 (5 bases). This clonotype originated in a person aged 25 to 80 with non-small cell lung cancer. This CDR3 reads CASSFGAGYTF. The CDR3 DNA follows: TGTGCCAGCAGTTTCGGGGCTGGCTACACCTTC.